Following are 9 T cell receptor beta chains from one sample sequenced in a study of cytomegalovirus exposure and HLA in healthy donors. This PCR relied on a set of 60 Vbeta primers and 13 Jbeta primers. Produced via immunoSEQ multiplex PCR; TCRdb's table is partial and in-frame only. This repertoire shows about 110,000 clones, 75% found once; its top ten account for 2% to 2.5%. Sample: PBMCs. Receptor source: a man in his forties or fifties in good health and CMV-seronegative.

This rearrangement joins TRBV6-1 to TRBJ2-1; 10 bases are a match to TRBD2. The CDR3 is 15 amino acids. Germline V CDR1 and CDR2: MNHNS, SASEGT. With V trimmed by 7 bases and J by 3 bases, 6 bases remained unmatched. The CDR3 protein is CASTLAGVSYNEQFF. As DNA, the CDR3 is TGTGCCAGCACCCTAGCGGGGGTGAGCTACAATGAGCAGTTCTTC.

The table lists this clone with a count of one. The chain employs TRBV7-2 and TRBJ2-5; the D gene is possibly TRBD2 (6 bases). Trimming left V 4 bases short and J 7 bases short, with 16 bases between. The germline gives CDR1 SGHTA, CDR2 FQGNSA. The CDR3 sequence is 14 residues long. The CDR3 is CASSSRDSRGTQYF. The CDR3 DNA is TGTGCCAGCAGCTCCAGGGACTCCCGGGGGACCCAGTACTTC.

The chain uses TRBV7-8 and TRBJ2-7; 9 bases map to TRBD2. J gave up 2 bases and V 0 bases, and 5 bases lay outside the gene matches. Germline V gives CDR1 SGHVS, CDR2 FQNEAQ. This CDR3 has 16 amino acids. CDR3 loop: CASSLATAGGTYEQYF. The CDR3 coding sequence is TGTGCCAGCAGCTTAGCGACAGCGGGGGGTACCTACGAGCAGTACTTC.

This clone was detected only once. The CDR3 spells CASSRDGGIEEKLFF. CDR3 bases: TGTGCCAGCTCGAGAGACGGAGGGATAGAGGAAAAACTGTTTTTT. The chain links TRBV7-2 to TRBJ1-4; no reliable D call. The CDR3 loop spans 15 amino acids. The germline gives CDR1 SGHTA, CDR2 FQGNSA. Trimming removed 8 bases at V and 8 bases at J, with 21 bases between.

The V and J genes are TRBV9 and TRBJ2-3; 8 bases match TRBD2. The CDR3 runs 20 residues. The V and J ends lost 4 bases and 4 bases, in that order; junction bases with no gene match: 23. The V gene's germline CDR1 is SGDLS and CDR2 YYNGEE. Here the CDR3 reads CASSPSWGSGGRFMADTQYF. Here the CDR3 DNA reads TGTGCCAGCAGCCCTTCTTGGGGGTCGGGGGGGCGGTTTATGGCAGATACGCAGTATTTT.

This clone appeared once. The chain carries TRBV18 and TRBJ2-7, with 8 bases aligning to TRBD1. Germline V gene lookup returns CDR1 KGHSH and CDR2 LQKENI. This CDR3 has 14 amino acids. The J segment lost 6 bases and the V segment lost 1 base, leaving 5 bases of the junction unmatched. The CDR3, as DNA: TGTGCCAGCTCACCACTTGGGACAGGTGGCGAGCAGTACTTC. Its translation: CASSPLGTGGEQYF.

In DNA form, the CDR3 reads TGTGCCAGCAGCTTGGCTAGTGACCGGGGGGGCGAGACCCAGTTCTTC. As protein: CASSLASDRGGETQFF. The V and J genes are TRBV5-4 and TRBJ2-1, with 8 bases that match TRBD2. Germline CDR1 and CDR2: SGHNT and YYREEE (reference sequence). V shed 0 bases, J shed 13 bases, and the junction held 15 bases outside the gene matches. CDR3 length: 16 residues. The whole variable domain, filled in from reference TRBV5-4 and TRBJ2-1, reads ETGVTQSPTHLIKTRGQQVTLRCSSQSGHNTVSWYQQALGQGPQFIFQYYREEENGRGNFPPRFSGLQFPNYSSELNVNALELDDSALYLCASSLASDRGGETQFFGPGTRLTVL.

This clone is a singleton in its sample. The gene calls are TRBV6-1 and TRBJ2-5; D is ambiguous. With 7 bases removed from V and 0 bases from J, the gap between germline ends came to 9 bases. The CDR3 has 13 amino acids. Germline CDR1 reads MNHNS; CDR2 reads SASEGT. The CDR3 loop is CASIAVNQETQYF. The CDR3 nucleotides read TGTGCCAGCATCGCAGTTAACCAAGAGACCCAGTACTTC.

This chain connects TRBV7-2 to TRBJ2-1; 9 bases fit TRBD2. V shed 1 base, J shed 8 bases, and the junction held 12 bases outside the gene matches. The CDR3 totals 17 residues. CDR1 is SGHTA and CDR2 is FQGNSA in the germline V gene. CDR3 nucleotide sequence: TGTGCCAGCAGCTTAGTGGGACTAGCCGAGGGGTTGGATGAGCAGTTCTTC. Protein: CASSLVGLAEGLDEQFF.